Below are 32 T cell receptor beta chains sequenced from a single sample in a study of blood T cell repertoires in COVID-19. Sequencing used immunoSEQ multiplex PCR; TCRdb keeps in-frame clones, though not all of them. Here the sample spans under 200,000 clones, approximately 83% being singletons. Sequencing was carried out using peripheral blood. These receptors were taken from a woman in her sixties or seventies with acute or convalescent COVID-19.

This clone turned up a few times. J is TRBJ1-4 and V is TRBV7-9; D is unclear. The V gene's germline CDR1 is SEHNR and CDR2 FQNEAQ (reference sequence). This CDR3 is built from 11 residues. Trimming cost V 8 bases and J 5 bases, with 6 bases left between them. CDR3 sequence (DNA): TGTGCCAGCGTGCTAAATGAAAAACTGTTTTTT. Its translation is CASVLNEKLFF.

This chain connects TRBV6-5 to TRBJ1-2, with TRBD1 matching over 9 bases. The CDR3 spans 15 residues. Trimming cost V 3 bases and J 2 bases; bases outside gene matches: 4. Germline-derived CDR1 and CDR2 are MNHEY and SVGAGI. The CDR3 sequence: CASSYGTGSNYGYTF. The CDR3 bases are TGTGCCAGCAGTTATGGGACAGGGTCAAACTATGGCTACACCTTC.

This chain uses TRBV28 with TRBJ1-2; 7 bases align to TRBD1. Looked up from germline, CDR1 is MDHEN and CDR2 is SYDVKM. Trimming cost V 5 bases and J 4 bases; bases outside gene matches: 7. The CDR3 is made up of 14 amino acids. This chain's CDR3 is CASSDRQGGYGYTF. The CDR3 DNA is TGTGCCAGCAGTGACCGACAGGGTGGCTATGGCTACACCTTC.

This rearrangement joins TRBV5-1 to TRBJ1-1; D remains unclear. Between the trimmed V and J ends, which lost 3 bases and 3 bases, there was a span of 9 bases. The CDR3 has 13 amino acids. Germline CDR1 SGHRS, CDR2 YFSETQ. As DNA, the CDR3 is TGCGCCAGCAGCTCTGGACTCCACACTGAAGCTTTCTTT. Translating it yields CASSSGLHTEAFF.

The V call is TRBV27, the J call TRBJ1-6, with TRBD1 as a possible D gene (5 bases). This CDR3 is 16 amino acids long. V lost 4 bases to trimming and J lost 7 bases, with 17 bases between them. In germline, CDR1 is MNHEY, CDR2 SMNVEV (reference sequence). CDR3 bases: TGTGCCAGCAGTTCTTACGCCGGACAAGTAAATTCACCCCTCCACTTT. This sequence encodes CASSSYAGQVNSPLHF.

The rearrangement uses TRBV6-2 or TRBV6-3 and TRBJ2-2; 9 positions agree with TRBD2. This CDR3 has 16 residues. CDR1 and CDR2 (germline): MNHEY, SVGEGT. V lost 3 bases, J lost 4 bases, and 6 bases stayed unmatched. Here the CDR3 DNA reads TGTGCCAGCAGTTATAACGCGGGGGGGGCCACCGGGGAGCTGTTTTTT. Protein product: CASSYNAGGATGELFF.

This chain connects TRBV5-1 to TRBJ2-2, with a possible D match to TRBD1 (6 bases). The CDR3 contains 17 residues. V dropped 1 base and J dropped 5 bases, with 18 bases sitting between them. CDR1 SGHRS and CDR2 YFSETQ come from the germline V gene. The CDR3: CASSLFSPSGETGELFF. The CDR3 DNA reads as TGCGCCAGCAGCTTGTTCTCTCCGTCAGGGGAAACCGGGGAGCTGTTTTTT.

This chain uses TRBV30 with TRBJ2-2, with D unresolved. This CDR3 is built from 15 residues. Germline V CDR1 and CDR2: GTSNPN, SVGIG (reference sequence). V lost 0 bases and J lost 0, with 8 bases in between. CDR3 sequence: CAWSVNRPNTGELFF. CDR3 DNA sequence: TGTGCCTGGAGTGTAAACAGACCGAACACCGGGGAGCTGTTTTTT.

This chain uses TRBV3-1 (or the pseudogene TRBV3-2) with TRBJ2-5; D is possibly TRBD1 (6 bases). The V and J ends lost 4 bases and 4 bases respectively, with 19 bases between them. From germline, CDR1 is LGHDT and CDR2 YNNKEL (reference sequence). The CDR3 is made up of 16 amino acids. The CDR3 spells CASSRPLFIRGETQYF. For the CDR3, the DNA is TGTGCCAGCAGCCGGCCTCTATTCATCAGGGGAGAGACCCAGTACTTC.

Only one count was recorded for this clone. The chain couples TRBV7-9 to TRBJ1-2; D possibly corresponds to TRBD1 (5 bases). The CDR3 sequence is 14 residues long. Germline V gene sequence: CDR1 SEHNR, CDR2 FQNEAQ (reference sequence). Deletions cut 5 bases from V and 2 bases from J, with 12 bases between. CDR3 loop: CASSQDSPNYGYTF. Written as DNA, the CDR3 is TGTGCCAGCAGCCAAGACAGCCCGAACTATGGCTACACCTTC.

The chain links TRBV12-5 to TRBJ2-1; 9 positions match TRBD2. J was trimmed by 5 bases and V by 0 bases; bases with no gene match: 11. Germline V gene sequence: CDR1 LGHNT, CDR2 FRNRAP. The CDR3 runs 18 residues. CDR3 in amino acids: CASGLVAAGGEQNNEQFF. DNA of the CDR3: TGTGCTAGTGGTTTGGTTGCAGCGGGGGGTGAACAAAACAATGAGCAGTTCTTC.

The chain links TRBV6-2 or TRBV6-3 to TRBJ2-7, with TRBD1 identical over 9 bases. The CDR3 extends over 16 amino acids. Per germline, CDR1 MNHEY and CDR2 SVGEGT. Germline trimming cut 2 bases from V and 0 bases from J; bases unmatched to any gene: 5. The CDR3 here is CASSYPGQGISYEQYF. In nucleotides, the CDR3 is TGTGCCAGCAGTTACCCGGGACAGGGAATCTCCTACGAGCAGTACTTC.

V is TRBV3-1 (or the pseudogene TRBV3-2) and J is TRBJ2-3; TRBD2 is a possible D gene (6 bases). V was shortened by 3 bases and J by 2 bases, with 18 bases between the two germline ends. Germline V gives CDR1 LGHDT, CDR2 YNNKEL (reference sequence). The CDR3 consists of 17 residues. CDR3 residues: CASSQDPTAGHTDTQYF. CDR3 in DNA: TGTGCCAGCAGCCAGGACCCTACAGCGGGTCACACAGATACGCAGTATTTT.

V usage is TRBV18 and J usage is TRBJ1-6; 8 bases fit TRBD1. This CDR3 spans 19 amino acids. V shed 3 bases, J shed 3 bases, and the junction held 13 bases outside the gene matches. The germline CDR1 and CDR2 sequences are KGHSH and LQKENI. CDR3 coding DNA: TGTGCCAGCTCACCGGTAGGACCTTTTGGGACAGGCTATAATTCACCCCTCCACTTT. As protein: CASSPVGPFGTGYNSPLHF.

This clone has ten or more counts. J is TRBJ1-1 and V is TRBV10-1; D is ambiguous. Germline V gene data show CDR1 as WNHNN and CDR2 as SYGVQD (reference sequence). The CDR3 has 12 amino acids. V lost 3 bases and J lost 3, with 5 bases in between. The CDR3 region has the DNA TGCGCCAGCAGTGATGCAGACACTGAAGCTTTCTTT. This gives the protein CASSDADTEAFF.

This chain joins TRBV28 and TRBJ2-7; possibly TRBD2 for D (6 bases). Germline-derived CDR1 and CDR2 are MDHEN and SYDVKM. The germline V and J ends were trimmed by 8 bases and 6 bases, with 8 bases remaining between them. This CDR3 has 10 residues. In nucleotides, the CDR3 is TGTGCCAGCTTGGGGGGCGAGCAGTACTTC. Translation gives CASLGGEQYF. The variable domain in full, with the rest retrieved from reference TRBV28 and TRBJ2-7, is DVKVTQSSRYLVKRTGEKVFLECVQDMDHENMFWYRQDPGLGLRLIYFSYDVKMKEKGDIPEGYSVSREKKERFSLILESASTNQTSMYLCASLGGEQYFGPGTRLTVT.

J is TRBJ1-5 and V is TRBV10-3; tentatively, D is TRBD1 (5 bases). CDR1 and CDR2 from the germline V gene are ENHRY and SYGVKD. V was pared by 0 bases and J by 1 base, with 7 bases between. This CDR3 has 15 residues. The CDR3 sequence: CAISESAGSNQPQHF. Written as DNA, the CDR3 is TGTGCCATCAGTGAGTCTGCAGGGAGCAATCAGCCCCAGCATTTT.

For the CDR3, the DNA is TGCAGTGCTAGTCTAGCGAGCTCCTACGAGCAGTACTTC. It yields the protein CSASLASSYEQYF. The chain has TRBV20-1 and TRBJ2-7; perhaps TRBD2 as D (6 bases). The germline V and J ends were trimmed by 3 bases and 0 bases, with 9 bases remaining between them. Germline V gives CDR1 DFQATT, CDR2 SNEGSKA (reference sequence). The CDR3 runs 13 residues.

This clone turned up a few times. V usage is TRBV18 and J usage is TRBJ1-5; D is undetermined. V was trimmed by 2 bases and J by 7 bases, leaving 15 bases between them. There are 15 residues in the CDR3. The germline V gene encodes CDR1 KGHSH and CDR2 LQKENI. This CDR3 reads CASSPGSRVLQPQHF. The CDR3 DNA reads TGTGCCAGCTCACCAGGCTCGAGGGTATTGCAGCCCCAGCATTTT.

The rearrangement links TRBV7-8 to TRBJ1-6, with 10 bases lining up with TRBD1. Losses at the gene ends were 5 bases for V and 7 bases for J; bases not matched to a gene: 8. Germline values: CDR1 SGHVS, CDR2 FQNEAQ. The length of the CDR3 is 16 residues. The CDR3 loop reads CASSTIPGQGNSPLHF. CDR3 DNA sequence: TGTGCCAGCAGCACTATCCCGGGACAGGGGAATTCACCCCTCCACTTT.

The V gene is TRBV4-3, the J gene TRBJ2-5, with TRBD1 as a possible D gene (5 bases). CDR1 LGHNA and CDR2 YSLEER come from the germline V gene. The CDR3 consists of 14 residues. V lost 5 bases and J lost 5, with 15 bases in between. CDR3 nucleotides: TGCGCCAGCAGCTATCAGGGTTTTGGGGAGACCCAGTACTTC. Translating it yields CASSYQGFGETQYF.

The chain recombines TRBV29-1 with TRBJ2-1; 8 bases fit TRBD2. The CDR3 extends over 14 amino acids. Germline CDR1 reads SQVTM; CDR2 reads ANQGSEA. V was clipped by 8 bases and J by 0 bases; unmatched bases: 6. CDR3 protein: CSFLSGGSYNEQFF. As DNA, the CDR3 is TGCAGCTTTTTAAGCGGGGGCTCCTACAATGAGCAGTTCTTC.

This clone has only a few counts. The V gene is TRBV6-5, the J gene TRBJ1-2, with 9 bases aligning to TRBD1. CDR3 length: 15 residues. With V trimmed by 2 bases and J by 7 bases, 8 bases remained unmatched. Per germline, CDR1 MNHEY and CDR2 SVGAGI. CDR3 sequence reads: CASSYPGQGRSGYTF. In DNA, the CDR3 is TGTGCCAGCAGTTACCCCGGACAGGGGAGATCTGGCTACACCTTC.

This clone was observed a single time. J is TRBJ1-2 and V is TRBV6-1; 11 positions agree with TRBD1. The CDR3 length is 14 residues. CDR1 is MNHNS, CDR2 SASEGT, per germline. V lost 4 bases and J lost 8; bases outside the gene matches: 6. This chain's CDR3 is CASSAGTGGGGYTF. As DNA, the CDR3 is TGTGCCAGCAGTGCCGGGACAGGGGGAGGGGGCTACACCTTC.

This sequence joins TRBV11-3 and TRBJ2-7; 12 bases align to TRBD1. V was pared by 0 bases and J by 6 bases, with 3 bases of the junction left unmatched. Per the germline V gene, CDR1 is SGHNT and CDR2 is YENEEA. The CDR3 consists of 15 residues. The CDR3 here is CASSLDGTGGSEQYF. CDR3 nucleotides: TGTGCCAGCAGCTTAGACGGGACAGGGGGCTCCGAGCAGTACTTC. The whole variable domain, remainder taken from reference TRBV11-3 and TRBJ2-7, is EAGVVQSPRYKIIEKKQPVAFWCNPISGHNTLYWYLQNLGQGPELLIRYENEEAVDDSQLPKDRFSAERLKGVDSTLKIQPAELGDSAVYLCASSLDGTGGSEQYFGPGTRLTVT.

The V gene is TRBV4-3, the J gene TRBJ1-2, with unresolved D. V dropped 4 bases and J dropped 0 bases, with 15 bases sitting between them. The CDR3 consists of 16 residues. Germline V lookup: CDR1 LGHNA, CDR2 YSLEER. The CDR3 nucleotides read TGCGCCAGCAGCCTCGTCGCTAATTCCGCTAACTATGGCTACACCTTC. This translates into CASSLVANSANYGYTF.

This chain uses TRBV30 with TRBJ1-6; 9 bases line up with TRBD1. CDR3 length: 14 amino acids. V lost 3 bases to trimming and J lost 10 bases; unmatched junction nucleotides: 7. Germline values: CDR1 GTSNPN, CDR2 SVGIG (reference sequence). Here the CDR3 reads CAWRGDRAKSPLHF. The CDR3 DNA reads TGTGCCTGGAGGGGGGACAGGGCCAAATCACCCCTCCACTTT.

In its sample, this clone was seen once. V is TRBV7-2 and J is TRBJ2-5; 8 bases agree with TRBD2. This CDR3 has 15 residues. V was pared by 5 bases and J by 1 base, with 6 bases of the junction left unmatched. Germline V CDR1 and CDR2: SGHTA, FQGNSA. CDR3 region: CASSLSAGAQETQYF. CDR3 DNA sequence: TGTGCCAGCAGCCTTTCAGCGGGGGCCCAAGAGACCCAGTACTTC.

This clone was picked up many times. The chain recombines TRBV19 with TRBJ2-7; the match to TRBD1 covers 9 bases. The CDR3 has 15 amino acids. Germline loops: CDR1 LNHDA, CDR2 SQIVND (reference sequence). The trim removed 5 bases at V and 5 bases at J, leaving 10 bases unmatched. The CDR3 sequence: CASSAPGQGMNEQYF. The CDR3, as DNA: TGTGCCAGTAGTGCGCCGGGACAGGGCATGAACGAGCAGTACTTC.

The CDR3 sequence: CATSRTHSPLHF. The CDR3 nucleotides read TGTGCCACCAGCAGAACACATTCACCCCTCCACTTT. The chain joins TRBV15 to TRBJ1-6; the D is unclear. The CDR3 consists of 12 residues. Germline loops: CDR1 LNHNV, CDR2 YYDKDF (reference sequence). V was clipped by 2 bases and J by 8 bases, with 4 bases between them.

The CDR3 DNA follows: TGTGCCAGCAGTGTGGCAGGGCCCCTAAACTACAATGAGCAGTTCTTC. Protein product: CASSVAGPLNYNEQFF. The chain joins TRBV6-4 to TRBJ2-1; possibly TRBD1 for D (5 bases). Trimming took 4 bases from V and 3 from J, leaving 16 bases between them. The CDR3 consists of 16 residues. The germline gives CDR1 MRHNA, CDR2 SNTAGT.

The gene calls are TRBV5-4 and TRBJ1-2; perhaps TRBD1 as D (6 bases). The germline V and J ends were trimmed by 4 bases and 5 bases, with 18 bases remaining between them. This CDR3 region has 15 residues. Germline V gene lookup returns CDR1 SGHNT and CDR2 YYREEE (reference sequence). CDR3 sequence reads: CASSTIQGPGYGYTF. The DNA of the CDR3 is TGTGCCAGCAGCACCATACAGGGACCGGGGTATGGCTACACCTTC.